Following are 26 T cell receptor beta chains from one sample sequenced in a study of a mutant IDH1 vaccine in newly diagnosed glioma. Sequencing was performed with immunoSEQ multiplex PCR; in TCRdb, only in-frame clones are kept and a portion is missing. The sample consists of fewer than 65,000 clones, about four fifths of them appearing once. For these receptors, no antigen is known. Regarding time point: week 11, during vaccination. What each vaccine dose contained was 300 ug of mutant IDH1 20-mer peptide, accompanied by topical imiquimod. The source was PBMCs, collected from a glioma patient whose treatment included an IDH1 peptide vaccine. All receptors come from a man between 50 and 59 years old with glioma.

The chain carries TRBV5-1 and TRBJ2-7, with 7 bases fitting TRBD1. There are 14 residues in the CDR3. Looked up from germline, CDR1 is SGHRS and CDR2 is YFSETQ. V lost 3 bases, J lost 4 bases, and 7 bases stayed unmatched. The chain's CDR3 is CASSSEGALYEQYF. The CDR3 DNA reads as TGCGCCAGCAGCTCCGAGGGGGCGTTATACGAGCAGTACTTC.

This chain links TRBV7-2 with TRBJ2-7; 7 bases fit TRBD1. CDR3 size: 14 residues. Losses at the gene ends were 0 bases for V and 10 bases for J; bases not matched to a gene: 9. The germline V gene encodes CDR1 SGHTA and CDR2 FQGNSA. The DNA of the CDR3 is TGTGCCAGCAGCTTAGCATCAGGAAACAGGGGACAGTACTTC. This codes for CASSLASGNRGQYF.

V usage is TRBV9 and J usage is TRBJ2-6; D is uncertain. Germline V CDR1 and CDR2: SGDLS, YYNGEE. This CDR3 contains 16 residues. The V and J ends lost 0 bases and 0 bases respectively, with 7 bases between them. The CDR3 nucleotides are TGTGCCAGCAGCGTAGGATGGAGCTCTGGGGCCAACGTCCTGACTTTC. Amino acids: CASSVGWSSGANVLTF.

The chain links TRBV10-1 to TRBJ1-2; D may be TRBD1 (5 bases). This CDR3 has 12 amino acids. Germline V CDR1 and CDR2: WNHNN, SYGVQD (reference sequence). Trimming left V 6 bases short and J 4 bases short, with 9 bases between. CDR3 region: CASRTVSYGYTF. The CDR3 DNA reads TGCGCCAGCAGGACAGTTAGCTATGGCTACACCTTC.

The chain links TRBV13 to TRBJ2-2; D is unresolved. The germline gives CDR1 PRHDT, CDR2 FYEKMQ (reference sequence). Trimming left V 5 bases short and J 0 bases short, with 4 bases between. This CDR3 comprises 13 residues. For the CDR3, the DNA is TGTGCCAGCAGCAGTCCGAACACCGGGGAGCTGTTTTTT. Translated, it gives CASSSPNTGELFF.

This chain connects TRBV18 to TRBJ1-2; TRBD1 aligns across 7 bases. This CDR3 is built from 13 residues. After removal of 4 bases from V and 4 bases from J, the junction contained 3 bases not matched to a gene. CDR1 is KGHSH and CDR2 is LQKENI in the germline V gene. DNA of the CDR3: TGTGCCAGCTCACGGGACAGATTCTATGGCTACACCTTC. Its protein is CASSRDRFYGYTF. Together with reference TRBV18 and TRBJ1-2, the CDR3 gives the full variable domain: NAGVMQNPRHLVRRRGQEARLRCSPMKGHSHVYWYRQLPEEGLKFMVYLQKENIIDESGMPKERFSAEFPKEGPSILRIQQVVRGDSAAYFCASSRDRFYGYTFGSGTRLTVV.

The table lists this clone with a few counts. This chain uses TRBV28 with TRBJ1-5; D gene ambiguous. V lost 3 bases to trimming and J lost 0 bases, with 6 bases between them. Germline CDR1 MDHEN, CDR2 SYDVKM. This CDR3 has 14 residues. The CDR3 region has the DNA TGTGCCAGCAGTTTCCAGGTTAGCAATCAGCCCCAGCATTTT. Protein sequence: CASSFQVSNQPQHF. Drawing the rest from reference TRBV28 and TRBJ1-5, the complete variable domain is DVKVTQSSRYLVKRTGEKVFLECVQDMDHENMFWYRQDPGLGLRLIYFSYDVKMKEKGDIPEGYSVSREKKERFSLILESASTNQTSMYLCASSFQVSNQPQHFGDGTRLSIL.

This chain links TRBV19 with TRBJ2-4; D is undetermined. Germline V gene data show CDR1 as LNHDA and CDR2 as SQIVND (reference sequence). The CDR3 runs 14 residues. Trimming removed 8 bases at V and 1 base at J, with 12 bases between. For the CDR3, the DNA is TGTGCCAGTCACGACCCCGGGGCCAAAAACATTCAGTACTTC. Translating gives CASHDPGAKNIQYF.

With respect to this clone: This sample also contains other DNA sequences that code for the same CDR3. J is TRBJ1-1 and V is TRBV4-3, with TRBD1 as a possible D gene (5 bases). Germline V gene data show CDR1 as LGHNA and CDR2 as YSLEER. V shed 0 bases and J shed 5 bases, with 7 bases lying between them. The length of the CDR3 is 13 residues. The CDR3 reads CASSQDRGTEAFF. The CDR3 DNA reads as TGCGCCAGCAGCCAAGATCGGGGGACTGAAGCTTTCTTT.

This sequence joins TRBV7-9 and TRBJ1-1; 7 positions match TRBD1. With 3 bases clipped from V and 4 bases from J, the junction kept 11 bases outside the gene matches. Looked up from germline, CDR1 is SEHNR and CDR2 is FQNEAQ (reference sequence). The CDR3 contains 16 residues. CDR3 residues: CASSLRQGGATTEAFF. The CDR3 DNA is TGTGCCAGCAGCTTGCGACAGGGCGGGGCGACCACTGAAGCTTTCTTT. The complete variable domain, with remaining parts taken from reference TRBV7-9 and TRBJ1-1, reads DTGVSQNPRHKITKRGQNVTFRCDPISEHNRLYWYRQTLGQGPEFLTYFQNEAQLEKSRLLSDRFSAERPKGSFSTLEIQRTEQGDSAMYLCASSLRQGGATTEAFFGQGTRLTVV.

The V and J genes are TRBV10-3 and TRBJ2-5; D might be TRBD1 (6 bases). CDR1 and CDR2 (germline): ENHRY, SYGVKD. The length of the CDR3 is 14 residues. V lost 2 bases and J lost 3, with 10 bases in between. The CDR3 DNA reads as TGTGCCATCAGTGAGAGGGGGACCAAAGAGACCCAGTACTTC. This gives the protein CAISERGTKETQYF.

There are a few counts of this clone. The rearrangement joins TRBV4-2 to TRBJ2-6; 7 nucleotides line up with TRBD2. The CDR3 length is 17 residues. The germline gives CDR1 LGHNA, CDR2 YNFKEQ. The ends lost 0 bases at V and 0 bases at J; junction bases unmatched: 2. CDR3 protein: CASSQEGGSSGANVLTF. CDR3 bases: TGTGCCAGCAGCCAAGAGGGCGGGAGCTCTGGGGCCAACGTCCTGACTTTC.

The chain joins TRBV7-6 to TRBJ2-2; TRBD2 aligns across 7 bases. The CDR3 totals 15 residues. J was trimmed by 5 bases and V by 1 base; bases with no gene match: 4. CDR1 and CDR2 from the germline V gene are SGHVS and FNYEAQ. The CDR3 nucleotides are TGTGCCAGCAGCTTAGGAGCGGGGTTAACCGGGGAGCTGTTTTTT. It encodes CASSLGAGLTGELFF.

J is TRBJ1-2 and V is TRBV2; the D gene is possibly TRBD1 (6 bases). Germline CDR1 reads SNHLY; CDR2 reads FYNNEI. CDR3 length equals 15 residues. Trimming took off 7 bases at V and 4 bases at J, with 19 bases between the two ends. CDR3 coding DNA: TGTGCCAGCAAGCGGACAGCCCTAGGGGGCTATGGCTACACCTTC. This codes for CASKRTALGGYGYTF.

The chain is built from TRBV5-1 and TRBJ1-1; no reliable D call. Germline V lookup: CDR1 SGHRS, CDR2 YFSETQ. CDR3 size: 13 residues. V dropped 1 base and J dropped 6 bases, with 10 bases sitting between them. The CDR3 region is CASSLTVSSEAFF. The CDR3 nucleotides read TGCGCCAGCAGCTTGACAGTCAGTTCTGAAGCTTTCTTT.

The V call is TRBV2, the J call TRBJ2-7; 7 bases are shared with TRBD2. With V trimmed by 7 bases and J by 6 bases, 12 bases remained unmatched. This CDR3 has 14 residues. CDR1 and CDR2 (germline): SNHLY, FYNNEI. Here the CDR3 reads CASTLAEARSEQYF. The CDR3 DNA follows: TGTGCCAGCACCCTAGCGGAGGCTCGAAGCGAGCAGTACTTC. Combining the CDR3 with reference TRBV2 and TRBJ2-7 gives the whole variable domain EPEVTQTPSHQVTQMGQEVILRCVPISNHLYFYWYRQILGQKVEFLVSFYNNEISEKSEIFDDQFSVERPDGSNFTLKIRSTKLEDSAMYFCASTLAEARSEQYFGPGTRLTVT.

In DNA, the CDR3 is TGTGCCAGCAGCCAAGCTACAGGGGGGAATGAAAAACTGTTTTTT. Protein: CASSQATGGNEKLFF. The rearrangement joins TRBV14 to TRBJ1-4; the match to TRBD1 covers 8 bases. The CDR3 is 15 residues long. The V gene end was trimmed by 1 base and the J gene end by 5 bases; junction bases not matched to a gene: 3. Looked up from germline, CDR1 is SGHDN and CDR2 is FVKESK.

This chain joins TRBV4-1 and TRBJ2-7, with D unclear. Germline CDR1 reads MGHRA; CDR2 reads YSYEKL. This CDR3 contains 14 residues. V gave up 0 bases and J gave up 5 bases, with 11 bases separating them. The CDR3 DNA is TGCGCCAGCAGCCAAGACCCCTATCGGGACGAGCAGTACTTC. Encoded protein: CASSQDPYRDEQYF.

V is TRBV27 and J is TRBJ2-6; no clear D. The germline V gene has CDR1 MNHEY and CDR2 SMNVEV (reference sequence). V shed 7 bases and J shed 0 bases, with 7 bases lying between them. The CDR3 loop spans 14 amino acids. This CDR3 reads CASTYLSGANVLTF. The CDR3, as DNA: TGTGCCAGCACTTATCTCTCTGGGGCCAACGTCCTGACTTTC.

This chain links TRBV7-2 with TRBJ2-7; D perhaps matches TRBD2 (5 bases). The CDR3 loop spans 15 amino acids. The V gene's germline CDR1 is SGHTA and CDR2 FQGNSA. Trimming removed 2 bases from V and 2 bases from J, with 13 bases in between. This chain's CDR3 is CASSLSGQDPYEQYF. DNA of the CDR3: TGTGCCAGCAGCTTAAGCGGCCAGGACCCCTACGAGCAGTACTTC.

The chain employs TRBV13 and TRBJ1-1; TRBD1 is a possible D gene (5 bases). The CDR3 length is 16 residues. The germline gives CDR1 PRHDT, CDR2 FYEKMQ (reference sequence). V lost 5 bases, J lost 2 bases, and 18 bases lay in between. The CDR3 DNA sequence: TGTGCCAGCAGCCATACTTCGGGACGGATAAACACTGAAGCTTTCTTT. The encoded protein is CASSHTSGRINTEAFF.

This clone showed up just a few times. In DNA form, the CDR3 reads TGTGCCAGCAGTTTACACACGACAGGGTCGATTCAACGTACTAGCACAGATACGCAGTATTTT. Its protein is CASSLHTTGSIQRTSTDTQYF. This chain connects TRBV27 to TRBJ2-3, with 7 bases fitting TRBD1. The CDR3 has 21 amino acids. Germline assignment: CDR1 MNHEY and CDR2 SMNVEV (reference sequence). J gave up 0 bases and V 2 bases, and 20 bases lay outside the gene matches.

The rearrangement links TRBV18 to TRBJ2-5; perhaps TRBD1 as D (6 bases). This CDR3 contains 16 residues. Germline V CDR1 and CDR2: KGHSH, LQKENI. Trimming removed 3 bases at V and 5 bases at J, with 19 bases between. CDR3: CASSPIMGTTQETQYF. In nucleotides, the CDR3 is TGTGCCAGCTCACCTATTATGGGGACAACCCAGGAGACCCAGTACTTC.

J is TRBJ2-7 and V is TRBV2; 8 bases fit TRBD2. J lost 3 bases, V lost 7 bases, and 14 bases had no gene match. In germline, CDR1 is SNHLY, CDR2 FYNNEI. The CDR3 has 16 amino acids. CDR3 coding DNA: TGTGCCAGCAAACTGGCGGCAGGACTAGCAGTCTACGAGCAGTACTTC. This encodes CASKLAAGLAVYEQYF. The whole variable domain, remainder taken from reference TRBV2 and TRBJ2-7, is EPEVTQTPSHQVTQMGQEVILRCVPISNHLYFYWYRQILGQKVEFLVSFYNNEISEKSEIFDDQFSVERPDGSNFTLKIRSTKLEDSAMYFCASKLAAGLAVYEQYFGPGTRLTVT.

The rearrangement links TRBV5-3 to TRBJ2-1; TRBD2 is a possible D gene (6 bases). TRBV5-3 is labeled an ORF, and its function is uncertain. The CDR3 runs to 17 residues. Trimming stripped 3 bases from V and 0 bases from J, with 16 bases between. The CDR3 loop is CARSYNRDSYSYNEQFF. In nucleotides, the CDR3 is TGTGCCAGAAGCTATAACCGGGACTCCTACTCCTACAATGAGCAGTTCTTC.

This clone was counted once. This chain's CDR3 is CASSNRQGTNPDEQYF. CDR3 nucleotide sequence: TGTGCCAGCAGTAATCGACAGGGGACTAACCCAGACGAGCAGTACTTC. This chain uses TRBV2 with TRBJ2-7, with D perhaps TRBD1 (8 bases). Germline V gene lookup returns CDR1 SNHLY and CDR2 FYNNEI. V lost 5 bases and J 5 bases, leaving 22 bases between the germline ends. This CDR3 spans 16 amino acids.